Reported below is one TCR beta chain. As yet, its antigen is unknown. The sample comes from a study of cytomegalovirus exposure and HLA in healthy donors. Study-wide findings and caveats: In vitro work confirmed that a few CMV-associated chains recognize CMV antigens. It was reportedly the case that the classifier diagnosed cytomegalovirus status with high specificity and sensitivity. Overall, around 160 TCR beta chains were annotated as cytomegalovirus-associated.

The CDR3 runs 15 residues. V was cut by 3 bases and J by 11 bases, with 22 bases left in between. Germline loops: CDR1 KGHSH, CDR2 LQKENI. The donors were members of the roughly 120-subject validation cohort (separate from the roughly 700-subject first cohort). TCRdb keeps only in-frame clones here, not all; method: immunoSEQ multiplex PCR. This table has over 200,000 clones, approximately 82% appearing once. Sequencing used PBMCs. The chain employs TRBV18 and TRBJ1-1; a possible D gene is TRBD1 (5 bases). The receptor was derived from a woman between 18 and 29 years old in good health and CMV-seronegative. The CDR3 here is CASSPLPVRGPGAFF. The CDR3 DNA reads TGTGCCAGCTCACCTTTACCGGTTCGAGGCCCAGGGGCTTTCTTT. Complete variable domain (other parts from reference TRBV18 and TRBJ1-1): NAGVMQNPRHLVRRRGQEARLRCSPMKGHSHVYWYRQLPEEGLKFMVYLQKENIIDESGMPKERFSAEFPKEGPSILRIQQVVRGDSAAYFCASSPLPVRGPGAFFGQGTRLTVV.